This T cell receptor (beta chain) was found in a study of metastatic and nonmetastatic thyroid tumors. Germline assignment: CDR1 DFQATT and CDR2 SNEGSKA (reference sequence). The CDR3 is 17 amino acids. V lost 0 bases, J lost 3 bases, and 7 bases stayed unmatched. In the original analysis: Built for papillary thyroid cancer, a distant-metastasis classifier drew on CDR3 differences across clinicopathological groups. TCRdb re-called the PCR reads via MiXCR. These V and J calls originate from TCRdb's pipeline instead of the authors' own analysis. The table includes roughly 30,000 clones, around 3.9% detected once. The entire patient cohort was treatment-naive prior to thyroid surgery.

The chain recombines TRBV20-1 with TRBJ2-2; 10 nucleotides match TRBD2. The sequenced sample was blood. This TCR was recovered from a male donor with papillary thyroid cancer or a benign thyroid nodule (not recorded which). Some clones in this sample may be carry-over from other donors' samples. CDR3: CSARDWGTSVHTGELFF. The DNA for the CDR3 is TGCAGTGCTAGAGATTGGGGGACTAGCGTGCACACCGGGGAGCTGTTTTTT.